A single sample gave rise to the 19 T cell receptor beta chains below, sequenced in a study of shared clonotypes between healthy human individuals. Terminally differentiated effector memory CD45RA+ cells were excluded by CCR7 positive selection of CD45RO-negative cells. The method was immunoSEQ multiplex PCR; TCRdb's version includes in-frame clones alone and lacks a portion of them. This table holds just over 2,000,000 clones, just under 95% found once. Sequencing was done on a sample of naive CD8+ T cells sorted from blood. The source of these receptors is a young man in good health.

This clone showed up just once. For the CDR3, the DNA is TGCGCCAGCAGCCAAGATCGCGCCCGATCAGGAGGGCCTGGGAATGAGCAGTTCTTC. It specifies CASSQDRARSGGPGNEQFF. This chain joins TRBV4-3 and TRBJ2-1; possible D gene TRBD2, 6 bases. The CDR3 is 19 amino acids. V shed 0 bases and J shed 7 bases, with 25 bases lying between them. From germline, CDR1 is LGHNA and CDR2 YSLEER.

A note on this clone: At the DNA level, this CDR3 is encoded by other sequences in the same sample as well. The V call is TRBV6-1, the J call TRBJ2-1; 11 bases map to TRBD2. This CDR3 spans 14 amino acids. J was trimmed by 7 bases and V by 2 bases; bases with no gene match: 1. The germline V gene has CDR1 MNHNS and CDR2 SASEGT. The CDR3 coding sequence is TGTGCCAGCAGTGAACTAGCGGGAGGAAATGAGCAGTTCTTC. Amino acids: CASSELAGGNEQFF.

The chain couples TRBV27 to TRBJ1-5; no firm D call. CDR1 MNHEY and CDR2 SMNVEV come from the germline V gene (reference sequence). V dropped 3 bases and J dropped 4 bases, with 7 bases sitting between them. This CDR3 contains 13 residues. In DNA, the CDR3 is TGTGCCAGCAGTTTCGGTTGGAATCAGCCCCAGCATTTT. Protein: CASSFGWNQPQHF.

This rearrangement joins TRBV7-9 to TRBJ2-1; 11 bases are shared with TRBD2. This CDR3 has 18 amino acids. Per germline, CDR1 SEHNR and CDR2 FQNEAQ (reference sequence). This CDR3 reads CALGGIAGGESSYNEQFF. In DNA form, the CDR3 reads TGTGCTCTTGGAGGGATAGCGGGAGGGGAGAGCTCCTACAATGAGCAGTTCTTC.

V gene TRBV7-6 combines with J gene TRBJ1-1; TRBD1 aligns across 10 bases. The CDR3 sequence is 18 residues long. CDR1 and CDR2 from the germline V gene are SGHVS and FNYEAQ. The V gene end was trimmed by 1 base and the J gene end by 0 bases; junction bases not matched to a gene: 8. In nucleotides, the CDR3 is TGTGCCAGCAGCTTAGGGGAAAAAGACAGGGGGCTGAACACTGAAGCTTTCTTT. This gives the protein CASSLGEKDRGLNTEAFF. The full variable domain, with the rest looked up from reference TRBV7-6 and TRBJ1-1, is GAGVSQSPRYKVTKRGQDVALRCDPISGHVSLYWYRQALGQGPEFLTYFNYEAQQDKSGLPNDRFSAERPEGSISTLTIQRTEQRDSAMYRCASSLGEKDRGLNTEAFFGQGTRLTVV.

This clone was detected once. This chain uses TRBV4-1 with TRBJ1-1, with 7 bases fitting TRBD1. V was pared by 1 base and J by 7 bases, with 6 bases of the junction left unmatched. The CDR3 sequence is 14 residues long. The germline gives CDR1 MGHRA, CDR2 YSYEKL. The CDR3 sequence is CASSQVGTGVEAFF. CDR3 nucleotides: TGCGCCAGCAGCCAAGTCGGCACAGGGGTTGAAGCTTTCTTT.

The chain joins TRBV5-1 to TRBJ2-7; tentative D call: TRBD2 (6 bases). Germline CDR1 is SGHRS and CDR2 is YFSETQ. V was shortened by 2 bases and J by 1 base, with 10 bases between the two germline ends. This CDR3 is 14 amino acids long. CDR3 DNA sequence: TGCGCCAGCAGCTTCGGTAGCGGATCCTACGAGCAGTACTTC. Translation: CASSFGSGSYEQYF.

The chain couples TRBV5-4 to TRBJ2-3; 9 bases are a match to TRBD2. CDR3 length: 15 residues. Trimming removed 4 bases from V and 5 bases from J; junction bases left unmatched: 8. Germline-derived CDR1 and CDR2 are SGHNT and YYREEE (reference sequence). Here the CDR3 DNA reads TGTGCCAGCAGCAGGACGGCTAGCGGGATAGATACGCAGTATTTT. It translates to CASSRTASGIDTQYF.

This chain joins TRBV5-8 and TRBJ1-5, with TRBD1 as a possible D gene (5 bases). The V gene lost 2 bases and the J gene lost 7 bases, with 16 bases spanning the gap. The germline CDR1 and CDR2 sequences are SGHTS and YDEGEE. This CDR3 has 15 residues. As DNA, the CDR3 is TGTGCCAGCAGCTTTGGAGAGGGGCCATTGCAGCCCCAGCATTTT. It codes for CASSFGEGPLQPQHF.

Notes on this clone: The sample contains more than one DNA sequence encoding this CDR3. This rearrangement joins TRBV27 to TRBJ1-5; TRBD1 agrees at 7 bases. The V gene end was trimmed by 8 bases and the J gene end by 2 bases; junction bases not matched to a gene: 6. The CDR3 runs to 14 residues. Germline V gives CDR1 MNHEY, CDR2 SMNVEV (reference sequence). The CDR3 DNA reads TGTGCCAGCTCAACGCAGGGGGGCAATCAGCCCCAGCATTTT. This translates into CASSTQGGNQPQHF.

The CDR3 sequence: CASSSMKDEQFF. The CDR3 DNA is TGTGCCAGCAGCTCCATGAAGGATGAGCAGTTCTTC. The chain combines TRBV7-9 with TRBJ2-1; D remains ambiguous. Per the germline V gene, CDR1 is SEHNR and CDR2 is FQNEAQ (reference sequence). This CDR3 has 12 residues. Deletions cut 4 bases from V and 8 bases from J, with 9 bases between.

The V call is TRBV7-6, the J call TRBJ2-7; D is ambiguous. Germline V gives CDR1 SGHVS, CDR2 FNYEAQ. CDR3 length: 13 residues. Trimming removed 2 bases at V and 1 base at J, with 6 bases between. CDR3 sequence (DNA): TGTGCCAGCAGCTTACAAAATTCCTACGAGCAGTACTTC. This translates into CASSLQNSYEQYF.

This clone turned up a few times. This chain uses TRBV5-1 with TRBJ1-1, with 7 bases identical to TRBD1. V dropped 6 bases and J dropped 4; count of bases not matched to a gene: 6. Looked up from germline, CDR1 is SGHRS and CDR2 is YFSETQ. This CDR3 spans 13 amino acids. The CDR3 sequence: CASIVQGGTEAFF. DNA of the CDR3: TGCGCCAGCATCGTTCAGGGGGGCACTGAAGCTTTCTTT.

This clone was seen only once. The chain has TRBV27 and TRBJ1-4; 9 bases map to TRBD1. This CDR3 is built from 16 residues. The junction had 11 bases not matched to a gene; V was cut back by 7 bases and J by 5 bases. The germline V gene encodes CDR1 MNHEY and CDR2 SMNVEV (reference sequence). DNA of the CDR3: TGTGCCAGCAAATGGACAGGGGCTGAGGACAATGAAAAACTGTTTTTT. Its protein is CASKWTGAEDNEKLFF. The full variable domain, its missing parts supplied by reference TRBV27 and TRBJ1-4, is EAQVTQNPRYLITVTGKKLTVTCSQNMNHEYMSWYRQDPGLGLRQIYYSMNVEVTDKGDVPEGYKVSRKEKRNFPLILESPSPNQTSLYFCASKWTGAEDNEKLFFGSGTQLSVL.

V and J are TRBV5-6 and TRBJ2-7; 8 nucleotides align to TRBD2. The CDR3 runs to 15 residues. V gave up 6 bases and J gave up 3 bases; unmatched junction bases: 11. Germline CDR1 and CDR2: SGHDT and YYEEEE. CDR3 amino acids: CASTQDGGGGYEQYF. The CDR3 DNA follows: TGTGCCAGCACCCAGGACGGGGGGGGCGGCTACGAGCAGTACTTC.

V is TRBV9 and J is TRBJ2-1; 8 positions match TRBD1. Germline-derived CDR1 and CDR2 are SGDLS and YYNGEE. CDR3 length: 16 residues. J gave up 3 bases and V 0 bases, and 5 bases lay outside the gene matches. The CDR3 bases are TGTGCCAGCAGCGTAGACGGGACAGGCTTCTACAATGAGCAGTTCTTC. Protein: CASSVDGTGFYNEQFF.

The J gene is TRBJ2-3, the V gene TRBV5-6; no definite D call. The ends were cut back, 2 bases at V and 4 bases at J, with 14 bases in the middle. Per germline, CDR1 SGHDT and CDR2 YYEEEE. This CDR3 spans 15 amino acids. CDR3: CASSFMGTVADTQYF. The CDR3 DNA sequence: TGTGCCAGCAGCTTTATGGGAACTGTTGCAGATACGCAGTATTTT.

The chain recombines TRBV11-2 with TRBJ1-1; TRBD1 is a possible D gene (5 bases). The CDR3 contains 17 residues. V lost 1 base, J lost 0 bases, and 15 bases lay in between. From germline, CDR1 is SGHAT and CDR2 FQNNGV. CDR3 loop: CASSLAGTEKMNTEAFF. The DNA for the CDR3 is TGTGCCAGCAGCTTAGCTGGGACGGAGAAGATGAACACTGAAGCTTTCTTT.

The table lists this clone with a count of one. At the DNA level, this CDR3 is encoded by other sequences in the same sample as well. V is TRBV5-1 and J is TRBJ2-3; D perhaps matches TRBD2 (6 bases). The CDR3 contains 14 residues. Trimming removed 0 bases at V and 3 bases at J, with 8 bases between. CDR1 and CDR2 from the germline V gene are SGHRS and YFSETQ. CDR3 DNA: TGCGCCAGCAGCTTGGGACTAGTAACAGATACGCAGTATTTT. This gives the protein CASSLGLVTDTQYF.